This T cell receptor (beta chain) came from a study of CD4+ T cells in melanoma. Notes on the study in general: In melanoma, neoantigen-specific CD4+ T cells reportedly differed in differentiation state. A reported correlation linked neoantigen-specific CD4+ T cells to CD8+, macrophage and B cell function.

The protocol was immunoSEQ multiplex PCR, while the TCRdb copy is restricted to in-frame clones and leaves out a portion. The table shows 110,000 to 150,000 clones, with about nine tenths occurring only once. This CDR3 has 14 residues. Germline trimming cut 2 bases from V and 7 bases from J; bases unmatched to any gene: 1. The germline V gene encodes CDR1 SGHTS and CDR2 YDEGEE. As to this clone: Its antigen is not known.

The source of this sequence is a human donor with melanoma. V is TRBV5-8 and J is TRBJ1-5; 12 bases match TRBD1. CDR3 nucleotide sequence: TGTGCCAGCAGCTTCGGGACAGGGGGCCAGCCCCAGCATTTT. It specifies CASSFGTGGQPQHF.